This TCR beta chain came from a study of shared clonotypes between healthy human individuals. Study-level findings and limits: Compared with clonotypes that all four donors shared, non-shared clonotypes had lower generation probabilities. As a rule, naive subsets had a larger estimated richness than memory subsets.

Terminally differentiated effector memory CD45RA+ cells were excluded by CCR7 positive selection of CD45RO-negative cells. With respect to this clone: Its cognate antigen is unknown.

Replicate PCRs run on sorted subsets employed approximately 180 ng DNA, about 27,000 T cell genomes. The assay was immunoSEQ multiplex PCR, and TCRdb's table has in-frame clones only and misses some. The table records 560,000 or so clones, approximately 96% of them present only once. Germline lookup yields CDR1 SGHRS and CDR2 YFSETQ. The CDR3 contains 15 residues. The junction had 7 bases not matched to a gene; V was cut back by 4 bases and J by 3 bases. The receptor was isolated from a woman in her thirties in good health. Specimen: naive CD8+ T cells sorted from blood. The chain has TRBV5-1 and TRBJ2-7, with 10 bases matching TRBD1. In DNA, the CDR3 is TGCGCCAGCAGCAACCGGGACAGGGGTTTCTACGAGCAGTACTTC. It yields the protein CASSNRDRGFYEQYF.